This T cell receptor (beta chain) was found in a study of neoadjuvant anti-PD-1 for oral cavity cancer. Study background: Before surgery, most patients got three to four biweekly 3 mg/kg nivolumab doses. Patients without progression got a fourth dose around day 43.

Most PBMC samples had 450 to 500 ng input DNA in six replicates. TCRdb keeps only in-frame clones here, not all; method: immunoSEQ multiplex PCR. The repertoire holds roughly 14,000 clones, with roughly 73% as singletons. Trimming stripped 5 bases from V and 5 bases from J, with 15 bases between. Germline lookup yields CDR1 SGHAT and CDR2 FQNNGV. The CDR3 covers 14 residues. Blood cells were analyzed directly, without culture or expansion. The V call is TRBV11-2, the J call TRBJ2-5, with D hard to call. This specimen was PBMCs, taken before nivolumab (anti-PD-1) treatment. This receptor was taken from a person aged 35-80 years with oral cavity squamous cell carcinoma. The CDR3 DNA reads TGTGCCAGCAGCCCCTCTCCTAGGGCGGAGACCCAGTACTTC. Its translation: CASSPSPRAETQYF.